This is a list of T cell receptor beta chains from one sample in a study of T-cell memory formation after mild COVID-19. TCRdb redid the calling of the 5' RACE reads with MiXCR, one entry per CDR3 protein. Among more than 250,000 distinct CDR3 sequences listed, 15% to 20% were seen once. Sequenced material: PBMCs or a T cell subset sorted from them (not recorded which). These receptors originate from a man aged 18-30 years who had mild COVID-19 (a few samples of this study predate the infection). Cell type and time point are not known. CDR3s include the opening cysteine and the closing phenylalanine or tryptophan. A D gene is named only where the DNA matches it firmly. Size is stated for part of the rows, as once, few or many counts, or as a class when the clone is expanded.

. TRBD1 TRBJ1-1 TRBV18 TGTGCCAGCTCACTTGGGACAGCCCTCACTGAAGCTTTCTTT CASSLGTALTEAFF
few . TRBJ1-2 TRBV9 TGTGCCAGCAGCACTCGCAGGGATAACTATGGCTACACCTTC CASSTRRDNYGYTF
. . TRBJ2-3 TRBV7-2 TGTGCCAGCAGCTTATATAGGGGGAGCACAGATACGCAGTATTTT CASSLYRGSTDTQYF
. . TRBJ2-2 TRBV7-2 TGTGCCAGCAGCTTACAACAGACCGCGAACACCGGGGAGCTGTTTTTT CASSLQQTANTGELFF
once TRBD2 TRBJ2-3 TRBV19 TGTGCCACCACTAGCGGGGGGGCAGATACGCAGTATTTT CATTSGGADTQYF
. . TRBJ2-5 TRBV5-4 TGTGCCAGCAAGTGGCGGGGCTCACAAGAGACCCAGTACTTC CASKWRGSQETQYF
few TRBD2 TRBJ2-7 TRBV4-1 TGCGCCAGCAGCCGGTTAGGGCGGGGGGGCCTCTACGAGCAGTACTTC CASSRLGRGGLYEQYF
. . TRBJ2-4 TRBV4-2 TGTGCCAGCAGCCAAGCACCGACTAGGGCCAAAAACATTCAGTACTTC CASSQAPTRAKNIQYF
once . TRBJ2-5 TRBV2 TGTGCCGGGGGTGAAGGGAGAGAGACCCAGTACTTC CAGGEGRETQYF
. . TRBJ1-1 TRBV12-3/TRBV12-4 TGTGCCAGCAGTTTTATAGGGGGCACTGAAGCTTTCTTT CASSFIGGTEAFF
. . TRBJ2-5 TRBV5-4 TGTGCCAGCAGCTTGAATAGGGGTGACGGAGAGACCCAGTACTTC CASSLNRGDGETQYF
few . TRBJ2-7 TRBV9 TGTGCCAGCAGCGCCGACGGGACTTCCTACGAGCAGTACTTC CASSADGTSYEQYF
few TRBD1 TRBJ1-5 TRBV20-1 TGCAGTGCCGGACAGGGCAATCAGCCCCAGCATTTT CSAGQGNQPQHF
few . TRBJ2-7 TRBV7-2 TGTGCCAGCAGCTCACGACGTAGGTACGAGCAGTACTTC CASSSRRRYEQYF
. . TRBJ2-2 TRBV5-1 TGCGCCAGCAGCTTGGCCTGGGACACCGGGGAGCTGTTTTTT CASSLAWDTGELFF
. TRBD1 TRBJ1-2 TRBV2 TGTGCCAGCAGATACTTGGGACAGGGCAACACCTTC CASRYLGQGNTF
. . TRBJ2-1 TRBV28 TGTGCCAGCAGCGTTCCCGGGATCTACAATGAGCAGTTCTTC CASSVPGIYNEQFF
. . TRBJ2-5 TRBV7-2 TGTGCCAGCAGCTTAGGCGGGGGCCTGGAGACCCAGTACTTC CASSLGGGLETQYF
. . TRBJ1-6 TRBV5-4 TGTGCCAGAATACAGGTTGCGGCCCCCAGCAGGGAGAGCTCCTATAATTCACCCCTCCACTTT CARIQVAAPSRESSYNSPLHF
. TRBD1 TRBJ2-5 TRBV5-1 TGCGCCAGCAGCGAAGGACAGGGGGCAAAGGAGACCCAGTACTTC CASSEGQGAKETQYF
few TRBD1 TRBJ1-2 TRBV5-1 TGCGCCAGCAGCAACGACGGACAGGGATCTTATCGTAACTATGGCTACACCTTC CASSNDGQGSYRNYGYTF
. . TRBJ2-1 TRBV18 TGTGCCAGCTCACCACCGGCTCCAGGGGAGGTTGGTGAGCAGTTCTTC CASSPPAPGEVGEQFF
. . TRBJ1-6 TRBV5-6 TGTGCCAGCAGCTTGGAGGTGTTGGGCCTCGGTTCACCCCTCCACTTT CASSLEVLGLGSPLHF
few TRBD2 TRBJ2-1 TRBV4-1 TGCGCCAGCAGCCAATTGCTAGCGGGGGGGAACAATGAGCAGTTCTTC CASSQLLAGGNNEQFF
. TRBD2 TRBJ2-7 TRBV7-8 TGTGCCAGCAGCCCAGAGCGGGGGGCATCCTACGAGCAGTACTTC CASSPERGASYEQYF
. . TRBJ2-4 TRBV6-1 TGTGCCGGATCCCATATAGCCAAAAACATTCAGTACTTC CAGSHIAKNIQYF
. . TRBJ2-7 TRBV20-1 TGCAGTGCTTCCCACAGGGAGATGACCTACGAGCAGTACTTC CSASHREMTYEQYF
few TRBD1 TRBJ2-5 TRBV7-2 TGTGCCAGCAGCTTCAACCCCGGACAGGGTGGAGAGACCCAGTACTTC CASSFNPGQGGETQYF
few . TRBJ2-3 TRBV4-3 TGCGCCAGCAGCCAAGGGGGCCCCGGGGACCGCTTTCTTCAGTATTTT CASSQGGPGDRFLQYF
few . TRBJ1-4 TRBV7-9 TGTGCCAGCAGCTTGGGAGTTCTGGGAAAACTGTTTTTT CASSLGVLGKLFF
. TRBD2 TRBJ2-1 TRBV7-9 TGTGCCAGCGGGGGGGAAGACAATGAGCAGTTCTTC CASGGEDNEQFF
many . TRBJ1-5 TRBV4-1 TGCGCCAGCAGCCAGGGGGCCAGCGCTAATCAGCCCCAGCATTTT CASSQGASANQPQHF
. . TRBJ1-1 TRBV4-2 TGTGCCAGCGGTAGTCCTCAGGGTCCGGCTTTCTTT CASGSPQGPAFF
few . TRBJ1-2 TRBV25-1 TGTGCCAGCAGTGAACTAACTCAAACAGGCTATGGCTACACCTTC CASSELTQTGYGYTF
. . TRBJ2-5 TRBV7-2 TGTGCCACCAGGAGGGGAGACGAAGAGACCCAGTACTTC CATRRGDEETQYF
few . TRBJ2-1 TRBV9 TGTGCCAGCAGCGTAGGTGGTTTGAGCTCCTCCTACAATGAGCAGTTCTTC CASSVGGLSSSYNEQFF
. . TRBJ2-5 TRBV5-6 TGTGCCAGCAGCTTGCCCAGCACCCAAGAGACCCAGTACTTC CASSLPSTQETQYF
few . TRBJ2-3 TRBV19 TGTGCCAGTAGTATGACGGCAGCCCATTCAGATACGCAGTATTTT CASSMTAAHSDTQYF
. . TRBJ2-3 TRBV5-6 TGTGCCAGCAGCTGGGGGGGACAGCGCACAGATACGCAGTATTTT CASSWGGQRTDTQYF
. . TRBJ2-7 TRBV7-2 TGTGCCAGCAGCCTCCTAGGACTTGGGGTCTCCTACGAGCAGTACTTC CASSLLGLGVSYEQYF
few TRBD1 TRBJ1-2 TRBV7-3 TGTGCCAGCGGGTGGACAGGGGGGCATGGCTACACCTTC CASGWTGGHGYTF
. . TRBJ2-1 TRBV20-1 TGCAGTGCTCGCGCTCCTCAGCGGAGCTCCTACAATGAGCAGTTCTTC CSARAPQRSSYNEQFF
. . TRBJ1-2 TRBV6-5 TGTGCCAGCAGCCCCAGGCAGGGCTATGGCTACACCTTC CASSPRQGYGYTF